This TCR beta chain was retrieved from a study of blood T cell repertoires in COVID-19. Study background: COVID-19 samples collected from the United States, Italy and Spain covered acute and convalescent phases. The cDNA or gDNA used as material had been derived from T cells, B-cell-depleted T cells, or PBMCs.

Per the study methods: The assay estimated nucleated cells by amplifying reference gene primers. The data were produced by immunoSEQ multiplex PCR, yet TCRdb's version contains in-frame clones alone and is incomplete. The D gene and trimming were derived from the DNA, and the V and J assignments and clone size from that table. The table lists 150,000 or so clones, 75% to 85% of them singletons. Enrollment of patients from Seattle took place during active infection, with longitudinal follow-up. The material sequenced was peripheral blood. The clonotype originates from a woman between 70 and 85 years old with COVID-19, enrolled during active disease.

CDR3 in DNA: TGTGCCAGCAGCTTGACAGGGGGGTGGCCTATGGCGGGCTACACCTTC. Amino acids: CASSLTGGWPMAGYTF. This sequence joins TRBV11-2 and TRBJ1-2; 9 bases map to TRBD1. Germline V lookup: CDR1 SGHAT, CDR2 FQNNGV. The CDR3 runs 16 residues. Losses at the gene ends were 3 bases for V and 8 bases for J; bases not matched to a gene: 13.